The 29 T cell receptor delta chains listed next were all sequenced from one sample in a study of Vδ1+ human thymocytes. Study-wide results and limits: Highly polyclonal TRG and TRD repertoires with Gaussian CDR3 length distributions appeared in thymus.

Extracted RNA was reverse transcribed into cDNA. Multiplex PCR used pooled V-gene forward primers and a constant-region reverse primer to amplify CDR3s. TCRdb reanalysed the multiplex PCR reads with CATT. The sample shows about 25,000 delta-chain clones, 29% of them seen only once. These receptors are not linked to any known antigen. The sequenced sample was Vdelta1+ gamma-delta thymocytes from the thymus. As to subset: FACS-sorted CD3+ TCRalphabeta- TCRVdelta1+ TCRVdelta2- thymocytes. These receptors were taken from a boy under two years old who had congenital heart surgery.

This clone was seen more than once but under ten times. The sample holds other DNA sequences that translate to the same CDR3. The J gene is TRDJ1, the V gene TRDV1, with TRDD3 matching 10 bases. The germline V gene encodes CDR1 TSWWSYY and CDR2 QGS. The CDR3 length is 19 residues. V shed 0 bases and J 1 base; nucleotides not matched to a gene: 11. This chain's CDR3 is CALGELTGTGGSSTDKLIF. The DNA for the CDR3 is TGTGCTCTTGGGGAACTCACCGGTACTGGGGGATCGAGCACCGATAAACTCATCTTT.

Points on this clone: This CDR3 is also generated by other DNA sequences in the sample. The chain joins TRDV1 to TRDJ1; D is unresolved. This CDR3 has 21 residues. Trimming left V 3 bases short and J 0 bases short, with 29 bases between. Per germline, CDR1 TSWWSYY and CDR2 QGS. The CDR3 nucleotides are TGTGCTCTTGGGGAGCCAAACGTCGACCCTCCTTTCTTGGTAAACACCGATAAACTCATCTTT. It specifies CALGEPNVDPPFLVNTDKLIF.

This clone was seen only a few times. This rearrangement joins TRDV1 to TRDJ1, with D perhaps matching TRDD2 (6 bases). V shed 5 bases and J shed 0 bases, with 31 bases lying between them. The CDR3 runs to 21 residues. CDR1 is TSWWSYY and CDR2 is QGS in the germline V gene. The CDR3 nucleotides are TGTGCTCTTGGGAACCCTTCCGGACGGCATCCGATACCCCTCAACACCGATAAACTCATCTTT. Protein: CALGNPSGRHPIPLNTDKLIF.

This chain links TRDV1 with TRDJ1; D is unclear. CDR1 TSWWSYY and CDR2 QGS come from the germline V gene. The V end was cut by 3 bases, the J end by 0 bases, with 26 bases between. The CDR3 has 20 amino acids. The CDR3 region has the DNA TGTGCTCTTGGGGAGCTCCGACCGAATTTTTCAGACCCTTACACCGATAAACTCATCTTT. Translated: CALGELRPNFSDPYTDKLIF.

The chain joins TRDV1 to TRDJ1; 9 bases fit TRDD2. This CDR3 spans 20 amino acids. The V and J ends lost 4 bases and 4 bases, in that order; junction bases with no gene match: 22. Germline values: CDR1 TSWWSYY, CDR2 QGS. In DNA, the CDR3 is TGTGCTCTTGGGGGGGCTAGGAATGACCTTCCTACGCGTGGAATCGATAAACTCATCTTT. Its translation is CALGGARNDLPTRGIDKLIF.

Only a few counts were recorded for this clone. V gene TRDV1 combines with J gene TRDJ1, with 9 bases that match TRDD2. The CDR3 runs 17 residues. The germline gives CDR1 TSWWSYY, CDR2 QGS. V was pared by 3 bases and J by 6 bases, with 14 bases of the junction left unmatched. As DNA, the CDR3 is TGTGCTCTTGGGGAGCCTTCCTACCCACTTCGGGATCATAAACTCATCTTT. It codes for CALGEPSYPLRDHKLIF.

This clone has just a few counts. The rearrangement uses TRDV1 and TRDJ1; no reliable D call. CDR3 length: 13 amino acids. Germline V gives CDR1 TSWWSYY, CDR2 QGS. Trimming took off 3 bases at V and 6 bases at J, with 11 bases between the two ends. The CDR3 spells CALGESRPYKLIF. DNA for the CDR3: TGTGCTCTTGGGGAGTCGCGGCCGTATAAACTCATCTTT.

The sample holds a few counts of this clone. The chain recombines TRDV1 with TRDJ1; 13 nucleotides agree with TRDD3. With V trimmed by 1 base and J by 1 base, 15 bases remained unmatched. From germline, CDR1 is TSWWSYY and CDR2 QGS. The CDR3 consists of 21 residues. The CDR3 reads CALGEQSYDWGIRKSTDKLIF. For the CDR3, the DNA is TGTGCTCTTGGGGAACAGTCCTACGACTGGGGGATACGGAAAAGCACCGATAAACTCATCTTT.

This sequence joins TRDV1 and TRDJ1; D remains ambiguous. Germline V gene data show CDR1 as TSWWSYY and CDR2 as QGS. There are 13 residues in the CDR3. Trimming removed 5 bases from V and 0 bases from J, with 7 bases in between. The CDR3 sequence is CALGKGHTDKLIF. Written as DNA, the CDR3 is TGTGCTCTTGGGAAGGGGCACACCGATAAACTCATCTTT.

The rearrangement links TRDV1 to TRDJ1; TRDD3 might be the D (8 bases). The germline V gene has CDR1 TSWWSYY and CDR2 QGS. This CDR3 is built from 21 residues. Trimming stripped 1 base from V and 7 bases from J, with 34 bases between. CDR3 loop: CALGEPPGLPPRDTGPLKLIF. The CDR3 region has the DNA TGTGCTCTTGGGGAACCACCCGGCCTTCCTCCGAGGGATACGGGTCCCCTTAAACTCATCTTT.

As for this clone: A read error may explain this, as a much larger clone is one base away. The identical CDR3 is also encoded by other nucleotide sequences in the sample. The chain recombines TRDV2 with TRDJ1; D remains unclear. The germline V and J ends were trimmed by 3 bases and 0 bases, with 22 bases remaining between them. Germline V gene data show CDR1 as GEAIGNYY and CDR2 as EKD. The length of the CDR3 is 18 residues. The CDR3: CACDGVGRWIGYTDKLIF. CDR3 DNA sequence: TGTGCCTGTGACGGGGTTGGTAGGTGGATCGGTTACACCGATAAACTCATCTTT.

This chain uses TRDV1 with TRDJ1; TRDD2 agrees at 7 bases. The CDR3 totals 20 residues. J was trimmed by 1 base and V by 0 bases; bases with no gene match: 17. The V gene's germline CDR1 is TSWWSYY and CDR2 QGS. CDR3 amino acids: CALGELFLGVRSVSTDKLIF. In nucleotides, the CDR3 is TGTGCTCTTGGGGAACTCTTCCTAGGCGTCCGAAGTGTCTCCACCGATAAACTCATCTTT.

Only a few counts were recorded for this clone. V is TRDV1 and J is TRDJ1; 11 bases fit TRDD3. Trimming at V came to 1 base and at J to 0 bases, leaving 25 bases not matched to a gene. The CDR3 totals 24 residues. Germline CDR1 is TSWWSYY and CDR2 is QGS. The CDR3: CALGERGGYLPTAGGYPDTDKLIF. The CDR3 region has the DNA TGTGCTCTTGGGGAACGGGGGGGGTACCTTCCTACAGCTGGGGGATACCCCGACACCGATAAACTCATCTTT.

This clone has only a few counts. The genes are TRDV1 and TRDJ2, with D possibly matching TRDD3 (5 bases). V lost 4 bases and J 0 bases, leaving 15 bases between the germline ends. The CDR3 spans 17 residues. CDR1 is TSWWSYY, CDR2 QGS, per germline. The DNA for the CDR3 is TGTGCTCTTGGGGGCTACGAAGGGGACCCTTTGACAGCACAACTCTTCTTT. It is translated as CALGGYEGDPLTAQLFF.

Ten or more counts support this clone. The V call is TRDV1, the J call TRDJ1; TRDD3 aligns across 8 bases. This CDR3 comprises 19 residues. The J segment lost 3 bases and the V segment lost 4 bases, leaving 19 bases of the junction unmatched. CDR1 is TSWWSYY and CDR2 is QGS in the germline V gene. Here the CDR3 DNA reads TGTGCTCTTGGGGGCTTTAACTGGGGGTCTGACGGATGGGCCGATAAACTCATCTTT. Its translation: CALGGFNWGSDGWADKLIF.

The sample holds a few counts of this clone. V gene TRDV1 combines with J gene TRDJ1; 7 bases line up with TRDD3. There are 21 residues in the CDR3. Germline CDR1 reads TSWWSYY; CDR2 reads QGS. V shed 2 bases and J 0 bases; nucleotides not matched to a gene: 21. CDR3 residues: CALGEIPNYPLGVPYTDKLIF. The CDR3 DNA reads as TGTGCTCTTGGGGAAATTCCCAACTACCCCCTGGGGGTTCCGTACACCGATAAACTCATCTTT.

Comment on this clone: In the same sample, other DNA sequences code for this CDR3. J is TRDJ1 and V is TRDV1, with D unclear. V shed 0 bases and J shed 0 bases, with 2 bases lying between them. There are 13 residues in the CDR3. CDR1 TSWWSYY and CDR2 QGS come from the germline V gene. The CDR3 coding sequence is TGTGCTCTTGGGGAACTGGACACCGATAAACTCATCTTT. The encoded protein is CALGELDTDKLIF.

This clone was detected a few times. This sample includes further DNA sequences coding for the same CDR3. This rearrangement joins TRDV1 to TRDJ1; 11 positions match TRDD3. J lost 1 base, V lost 2 bases, and 9 bases had no gene match. This CDR3 has 18 residues. Germline assignment: CDR1 TSWWSYY and CDR2 QGS. CDR3 DNA: TGTGCTCTTGGGGAAGTTCTCTTGGGGGATACGCGCACCGATAAACTCATCTTT. Translated, it gives CALGEVLLGDTRTDKLIF.

The rearrangement joins TRDV1 to TRDJ1, with TRDD3 matching 10 bases. V gave up 0 bases and J gave up 9 bases; unmatched junction bases: 16. Germline CDR1 and CDR2: TSWWSYY and QGS. This CDR3 is built from 18 residues. In DNA form, the CDR3 reads TGTGCTCTTGGGGAACTAGTTGGAAGTGGGGGATACAGGGGGGAACTCATCTTT. It yields the protein CALGELVGSGGYRGELIF.

The V and J genes are TRDV1 and TRDJ1, with TRDD3 identical over 9 bases. This CDR3 has 22 residues. The J segment lost 0 bases and the V segment lost 1 base, leaving 21 bases of the junction unmatched. Germline values: CDR1 TSWWSYY, CDR2 QGS. CDR3 protein: CALGEPGPPSLTGGRYTDKLIF. The DNA of the CDR3 is TGTGCTCTTGGGGAACCAGGCCCCCCTTCCCTTACTGGGGGACGGTACACCGATAAACTCATCTTT.

V and J are TRDV1 and TRDJ1; D is uncertain. CDR3 size: 19 residues. The ends were cut back, 9 bases at V and 0 bases at J, with 29 bases in the middle. Per the germline V gene, CDR1 is TSWWSYY and CDR2 is QGS. For the CDR3, the DNA is TGTGCTCTCGGGCCGGGGCTTACTACGAGGACCTGGTACACCGATAAACTCATCTTT. Encoded protein: CALGPGLTTRTWYTDKLIF.

This clone was counted only a few times. The chain carries TRDV1 and TRDJ1, with 13 bases that match TRDD3. This CDR3 region has 21 residues. Germline V gene lookup returns CDR1 TSWWSYY and CDR2 QGS. With V trimmed by 5 bases and J by 1 base, 19 bases remained unmatched. The CDR3 is CALGPSSTGGYVVRSTDKLIF. The DNA for the CDR3 is TGTGCTCTTGGGCCTTCCTCCACTGGGGGATACGTGGTAAGGTCCACCGATAAACTCATCTTT.

This clone was seen many times. The sample contains more than one DNA sequence encoding this CDR3. V gene TRDV1 combines with J gene TRDJ1; D is perhaps TRDD2 (6 bases). Trimming cost V 4 bases and J 2 bases, with 17 bases left between them. The CDR3 runs to 16 residues. Looked up from germline, CDR1 is TSWWSYY and CDR2 is QGS. Written as DNA, the CDR3 is TGTGCTCTTGGGGGCTGGTCCTACGGGAGAACCGATAAACTCATCTTT. Translated: CALGGWSYGRTDKLIF.

A word on this clone: Just one base apart from a much larger clone, this may be a read error. The chain recombines TRDV1 with TRDJ1; tentative D call: TRDD2 (8 bases). The CDR3 runs to 22 residues. Germline CDR1 reads TSWWSYY; CDR2 reads QGS. Between the trimmed V and J ends, which lost 1 base and 3 bases, there was a span of 33 bases. The CDR3 nucleotides read TGTGCTCTTGGGGAACCCCTTCCTAGCCCATTGGGGGACCTTCGGAACTCCGATAAACTCATCTTT. This sequence encodes CALGEPLPSPLGDLRNSDKLIF.

V usage is TRDV1 and J usage is TRDJ1; TRDD3 aligns across 11 bases. The V and J ends lost 2 bases and 3 bases, in that order; junction bases with no gene match: 23. CDR1 and CDR2 from the germline V gene are TSWWSYY and QGS. There are 22 residues in the CDR3. CDR3 sequence (DNA): TGTGCTCTTGGGGAAATCACCCTAAAGCCCCGGCCCTGGGGGATACTAGCCGATAAACTCATCTTT. Its translation is CALGEITLKPRPWGILADKLIF.

Comment on this clone: Within the sample, other DNA sequences also encode this same CDR3. The rearrangement uses TRDV1 and TRDJ1; TRDD3 matches 9 bases. From germline, CDR1 is TSWWSYY and CDR2 QGS. The length of the CDR3 is 17 residues. With 0 bases clipped from V and 1 base from J, the junction kept 6 bases outside the gene matches. The CDR3, as DNA: TGTGCTCTTGGGGAACTTTTAGGGGGATACTGCACCGATAAACTCATCTTT. Protein: CALGELLGGYCTDKLIF.

By sample share, this clone is medium-sized. This chain links TRDV1 with TRDJ1; D is unclear. The V gene's germline CDR1 is TSWWSYY and CDR2 QGS. The ends were cut back, 1 base at V and 10 bases at J, with 13 bases in the middle. This CDR3 contains 13 residues. The CDR3 protein is CALGERVLRGLIF. CDR3 nucleotide sequence: TGTGCTCTTGGGGAACGTGTTTTACGGGGACTCATCTTT.

As concerns this clone: A read error may be the cause here, since a much bigger clone is one base away. Other DNA sequences in this sample translate to the same CDR3. V gene TRDV1 combines with J gene TRDJ1, with 8 positions matching TRDD3. The V gene end was trimmed by 2 bases and the J gene end by 0 bases; junction bases not matched to a gene: 23. There are 22 residues in the CDR3. Germline-derived CDR1 and CDR2 are TSWWSYY and QGS. The CDR3 DNA follows: TGTGCTCTTGGGGAAAACCTCCTGAAGTACTGGGGGGGCCCGAGGTACACCGATAAACTCATCTTT. Its protein is CALGENLLKYWGGPRYTDKLIF.

This clone was detected only a few times. The genes are TRDV1 and TRDJ1, with 9 positions matching TRDD3. V was clipped by 5 bases and J by 0 bases; unmatched bases: 13. The germline gives CDR1 TSWWSYY, CDR2 QGS. This CDR3 comprises 18 residues. In nucleotides, the CDR3 is TGTGCTCTTGGGTCATTAATACTGGGGGACCCTTACACCGATAAACTCATCTTT. This gives the protein CALGSLILGDPYTDKLIF.